This T cell receptor beta chain is drawn from a study of T cell responses to AZD1222 COVID-19 vaccine. Study outcomes and limitations: Repertoire sampling occurred only after the peak T cell response. Two AZD1222 administrations were followed by greater Spike-specific TCR breadth and depth. Among spike-specific TCRs, nearly half reportedly target unmutated variant regions. Clonal diversity was possibly underestimated; the donors were predominantly white British and more often female.

Note on this clone: Its antigen is still unknown.

The CDR3 spans 14 residues. In germline, CDR1 is SGHAT, CDR2 FQDESV (reference sequence). V dropped 1 base and J dropped 0 bases, with 6 bases sitting between them. Generated by immunoSEQ multiplex PCR, the TCRdb table keeps only in-frame clones and is missing some. Of 150,000 or so clones in the sample, 94% were seen once. Sequencing used peripheral blood, obtained 28 days after the second AZD1222 dose. The clonotype was recovered from an adult who received the AZD1222 COVID-19 vaccine. The V call is TRBV11-1, the J call TRBJ1-1; no clear D gene. The CDR3 nucleotides read TGTGCCAGCAGCTTAGGTCCTCTGAACACTGAAGCTTTCTTT. Translation gives CASSLGPLNTEAFF.